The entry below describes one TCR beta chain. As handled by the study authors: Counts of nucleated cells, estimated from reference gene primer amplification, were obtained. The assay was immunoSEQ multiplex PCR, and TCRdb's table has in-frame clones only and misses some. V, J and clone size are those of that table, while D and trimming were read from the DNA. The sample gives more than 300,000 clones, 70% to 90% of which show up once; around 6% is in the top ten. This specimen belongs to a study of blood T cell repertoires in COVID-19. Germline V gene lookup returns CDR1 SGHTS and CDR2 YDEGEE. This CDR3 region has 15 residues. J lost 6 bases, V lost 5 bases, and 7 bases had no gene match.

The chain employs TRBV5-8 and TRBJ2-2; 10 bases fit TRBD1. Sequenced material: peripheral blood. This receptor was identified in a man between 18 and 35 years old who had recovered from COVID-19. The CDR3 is CASRPGQGGAGELFF. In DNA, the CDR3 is TGTGCCAGCAGACCCGGACAGGGGGGGGCCGGGGAGCTGTTTTTT.